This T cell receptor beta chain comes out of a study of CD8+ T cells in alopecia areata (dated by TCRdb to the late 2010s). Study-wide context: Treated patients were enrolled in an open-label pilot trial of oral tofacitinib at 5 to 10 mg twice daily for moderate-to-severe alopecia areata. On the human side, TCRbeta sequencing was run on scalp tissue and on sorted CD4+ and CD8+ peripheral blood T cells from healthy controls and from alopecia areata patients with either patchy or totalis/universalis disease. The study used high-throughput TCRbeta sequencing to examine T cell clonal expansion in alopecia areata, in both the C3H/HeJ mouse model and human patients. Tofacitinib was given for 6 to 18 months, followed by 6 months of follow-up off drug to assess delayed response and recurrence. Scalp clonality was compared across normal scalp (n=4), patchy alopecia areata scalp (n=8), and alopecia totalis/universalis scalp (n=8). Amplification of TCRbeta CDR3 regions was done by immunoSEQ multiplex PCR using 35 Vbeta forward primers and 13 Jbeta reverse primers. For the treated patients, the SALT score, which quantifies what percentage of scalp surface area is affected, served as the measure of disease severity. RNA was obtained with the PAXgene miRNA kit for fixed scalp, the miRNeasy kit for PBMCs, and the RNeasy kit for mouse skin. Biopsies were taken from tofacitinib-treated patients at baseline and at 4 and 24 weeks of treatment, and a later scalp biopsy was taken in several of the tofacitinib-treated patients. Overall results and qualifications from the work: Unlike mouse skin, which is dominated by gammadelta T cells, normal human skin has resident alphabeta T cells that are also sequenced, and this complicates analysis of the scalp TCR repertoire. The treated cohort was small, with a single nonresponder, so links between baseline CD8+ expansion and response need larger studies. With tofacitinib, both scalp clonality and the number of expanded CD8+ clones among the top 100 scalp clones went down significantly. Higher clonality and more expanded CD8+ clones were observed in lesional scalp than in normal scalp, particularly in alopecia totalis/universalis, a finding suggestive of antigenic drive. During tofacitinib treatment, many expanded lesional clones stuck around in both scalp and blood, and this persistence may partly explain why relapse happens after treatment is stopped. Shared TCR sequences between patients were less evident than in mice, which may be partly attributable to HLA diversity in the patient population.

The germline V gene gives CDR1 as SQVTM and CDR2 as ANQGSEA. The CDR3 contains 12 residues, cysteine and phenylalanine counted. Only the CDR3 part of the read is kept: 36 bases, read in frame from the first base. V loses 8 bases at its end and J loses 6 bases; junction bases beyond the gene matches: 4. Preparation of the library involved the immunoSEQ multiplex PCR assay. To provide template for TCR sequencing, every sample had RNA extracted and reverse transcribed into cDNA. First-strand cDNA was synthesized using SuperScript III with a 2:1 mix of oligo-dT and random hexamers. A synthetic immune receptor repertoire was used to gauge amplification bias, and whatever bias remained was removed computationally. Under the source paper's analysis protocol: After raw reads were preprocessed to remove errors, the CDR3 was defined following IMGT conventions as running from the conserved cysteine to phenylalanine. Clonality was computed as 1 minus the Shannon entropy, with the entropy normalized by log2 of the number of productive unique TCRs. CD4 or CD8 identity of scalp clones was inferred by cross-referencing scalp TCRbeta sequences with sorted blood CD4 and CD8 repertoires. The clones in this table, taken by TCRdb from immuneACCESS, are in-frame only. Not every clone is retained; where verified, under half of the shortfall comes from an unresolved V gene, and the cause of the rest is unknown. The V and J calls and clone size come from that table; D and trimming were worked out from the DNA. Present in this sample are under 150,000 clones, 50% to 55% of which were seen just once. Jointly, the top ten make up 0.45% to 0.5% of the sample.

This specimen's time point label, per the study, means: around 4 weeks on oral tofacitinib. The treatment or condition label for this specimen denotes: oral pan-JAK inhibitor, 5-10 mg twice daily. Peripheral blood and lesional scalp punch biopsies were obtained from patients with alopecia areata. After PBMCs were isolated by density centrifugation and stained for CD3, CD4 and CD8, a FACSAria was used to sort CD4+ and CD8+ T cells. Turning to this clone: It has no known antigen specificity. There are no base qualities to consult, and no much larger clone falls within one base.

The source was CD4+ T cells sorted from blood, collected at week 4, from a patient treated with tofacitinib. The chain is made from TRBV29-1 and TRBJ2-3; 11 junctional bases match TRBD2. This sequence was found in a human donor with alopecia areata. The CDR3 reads CSFGTSGDTQYF. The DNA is TGCAGCTTCGGGACTAGCGGTGATACGCAGTATTTT.